This passage covers 6 T cell receptor beta chains from one sample sequenced in a study of radiotherapy plus CTLA-4 blockade in lung cancer. Repertoires were generated with immunoSEQ multiplex PCR, while TCRdb's copy carries only in-frame clones and drops some. The sample has 27,000 or so clones; approximately 80% are singletons. The specimen was peripheral blood, collected from a patient treated with radiotherapy plus ipilimumab. The receptors shown here come from a human donor with non-small cell lung cancer that progressed on radiotherapy plus ipilimumab.

J is TRBJ1-1 and V is TRBV5-1; D gene ambiguous. Deletions cut 0 bases from V and 8 bases from J, with 14 bases between. Germline loops: CDR1 SGHRS, CDR2 YFSETQ. The CDR3 covers 14 residues. This chain's CDR3 is CASSLGPHSTEAFF. The CDR3 nucleotides read TGCGCCAGCAGCTTGGGGCCCCACAGCACCGAAGCTTTCTTT.

The chain is built from TRBV2 and TRBJ2-2; 8 bases line up with TRBD1. Germline V lookup: CDR1 SNHLY, CDR2 FYNNEI. The CDR3 totals 12 residues. The V segment lost 6 bases and the J segment 6 bases; nucleotides outside the gene matches: 0. The CDR3 is CASRDRAGELFF. DNA of the CDR3: TGTGCCAGCAGGGACAGGGCCGGGGAGCTGTTTTTT.

V usage is TRBV4-3 and J usage is TRBJ2-1, with TRBD1 matching over 10 bases. The V segment lost 0 bases and the J segment 8 bases; nucleotides outside the gene matches: 7. CDR1 is LGHNA, CDR2 YSLEER, per germline. The length of the CDR3 is 16 residues. The CDR3 nucleotides are TGCGCCAGCAGCCAAGATTCAGGGACAGGGGACTATGAGCAGTTCTTC. It is translated as CASSQDSGTGDYEQFF.

V is TRBV9 and J is TRBJ2-1, with TRBD2 identical over 7 bases. V was pared by 6 bases and J by 7 bases, with 4 bases of the junction left unmatched. CDR1 and CDR2 from the germline V gene are SGDLS and YYNGEE. The CDR3 contains 12 residues. The CDR3 reads CASTRGENEQFF. CDR3 nucleotides: TGTGCCAGCACCCGGGGGGAGAATGAGCAGTTCTTC. Looking up the rest from reference TRBV9 and TRBJ2-1 gives the full variable domain: DSGVTQTPKHLITATGQRVTLRCSPRSGDLSVYWYQQSLDQGLQFLIQYYNGEERAKGNILERFSAQQFPDLHSELNLSSLELGDSALYFCASTRGENEQFFGPGTRLTVL.

V usage is TRBV5-6 and J usage is TRBJ2-4; either TRBD1 or TRBD2 may supply D (5 bases each). V lost 0 bases and J 0 bases, leaving 16 bases between the germline ends. The CDR3 consists of 18 residues. CDR1 is SGHDT and CDR2 is YYEEEE in the germline V gene. CDR3 region: CASSLGPGTDVAKNIQYF. In DNA, the CDR3 is TGTGCCAGCAGCTTGGGACCGGGGACCGATGTAGCCAAAAACATTCAGTACTTC.

This clone turned up a few times. The rearrangement joins TRBV7-8 to TRBJ1-6, with 10 nucleotides matching TRBD1. The CDR3 contains 15 residues. The V segment lost 5 bases and the J segment 9 bases; nucleotides outside the gene matches: 7. The V gene's germline CDR1 is SGHVS and CDR2 FQNEAQ. CDR3 DNA: TGTGCCAGCAGCCCGGCCGGGACAGGGGCTTCACCCCTCCACTTT. Its protein is CASSPAGTGASPLHF.